Only a few counts were recorded for the clone carrying this TCR beta chain. This sample is drawn from a study of glioma-infiltrating T cells after dendritic cell vaccination. Described time point: after dendritic cell vaccination, including at tumor progression/relapse. Assay used: immunoSEQ multiplex PCR; TCRdb lists only in-frame clones, some missing. This table holds over 80,000 clones, roughly four fifths found once. J was trimmed by 8 bases and V by 4 bases; bases with no gene match: 7. The CDR3 runs 14 residues. Germline assignment: CDR1 SGHDT and CDR2 YYEEEE. This receptor was identified in a human donor with glioblastoma. The sequences come from blood, collected after dendritic cell vaccination. The chain is built from TRBV5-6 and TRBJ1-4; 8 nucleotides agree with TRBD1. Here the CDR3 DNA reads TGTGCCAGCAGCCGGCGCGGGACAGGAGAAAAACTGTTTTTT. It codes for CASSRRGTGEKLFF.